These 2 T cell receptor beta chains were all obtained from the same sample, sequenced in a study of shared clonotypes between healthy human individuals. The method was immunoSEQ multiplex PCR; TCRdb's version includes in-frame clones alone and lacks a portion of them. The sample includes about 1 million clones, roughly 75% of them seen just once. Source material: memory CD4+ T cells sorted from blood. Subset: CD45RA-negative fraction. The source is a man aged 18 to 29 in good health.

V is TRBV20-1 and J is TRBJ1-4; D is undetermined. This CDR3 has 11 residues. Per the germline V gene, CDR1 is DFQATT and CDR2 is SNEGSKA (reference sequence). Trimming removed 5 bases from V and 4 bases from J, with 5 bases in between. The CDR3 coding sequence is TGCAGTGCTGACTTTAATGAAAAACTGTTTTTT. As protein: CSADFNEKLFF.

The chain joins TRBV10-3 to TRBJ1-5, with TRBD1 identical over 8 bases. The CDR3 has 14 residues. Germline lookup yields CDR1 ENHRY and CDR2 SYGVKD. Trimming removed 11 bases from V and 1 base from J; junction bases left unmatched: 7. The chain's CDR3 is CAPPRDRSNQPQHF. CDR3 nucleotides: TGTGCCCCGCCCCGGGACAGGAGCAATCAGCCCCAGCATTTT.